These T cell receptor beta chains were read from a single sample in a study of CD8 T cells in Susac syndrome. In TCRdb, the immunoSEQ multiplex PCR reads were re-called with MiXCR into one record per CDR3 protein. The sample has fewer than 350,000 distinct CDR3 sequences; 70% to 90% are singletons. What was sequenced was CD8+ T cells from PBMCs. These receptors came from a human donor with multiple sclerosis. Both conserved end residues are part of each CDR3. D genes are given only for firm matches. Size is omitted from some rows. Given values are once, few, many or a class for expanded clones.

clone size	V gene	D gene	J gene	CDR3 DNA	CDR3 protein
-	TRBV4-3	-	TRBJ1-1	TGCGCCAGCAGCCAAGATTTCCGGGGGGCAACTGAAGCTTTCTTT	CASSQDFRGATEAFF
-	TRBV6-5	-	TRBJ2-3	TGTGCCAGCAGTCCGATTGGTGGCGGCACAGATACGCAGTATTTT	CASSPIGGGTDTQYF
-	TRBV27	TRBD2	TRBJ2-7	TGTGCCAGCAGTTCCCGACTAGCGATAACCTACGAGCAGTACTTC	CASSSRLAITYEQYF
-	TRBV7-6	TRBD2	TRBJ2-5	TGTGCCAGCAGCGGGACTATCCAAGGGACCCAGTACTTC	CASSGTIQGTQYF
-	TRBV6-1	TRBD2	TRBJ2-1	TGTGCCAGCAGTGAGACTAGCGGGGGCTACAATGAGCAGTTCTTC	CASSETSGGYNEQFF
once	TRBV9	TRBD2	TRBJ2-7	TGTGCCAGCAGCGTAGGGGCGGGAGAGACTTACGAGCAGTACTTC	CASSVGAGETYEQYF
-	TRBV27	TRBD1	TRBJ2-1	TGTGCCAGCAGTCCGGGACAGGGGGCCCCCTCCTACAATGAGCAGTTCTTC	CASSPGQGAPSYNEQFF
once	TRBV5-1	-	TRBJ2-7	TGCGCCAGCAGCTTCACGGGTCTCTACGAGCAGTACTTC	CASSFTGLYEQYF
few	TRBV4-1	-	TRBJ2-1	TGCGCCAGCAGCCAAGATGGGAGCCGGCCGGCCTACAATGAGCAGTTCTTC	CASSQDGSRPAYNEQFF
-	TRBV11-2	TRBD2	TRBJ2-1	TGTGCCAGCAGCTTAGGGCCGGGACTAGCGGGAACCTACAATGAGCAGTTCTTC	CASSLGPGLAGTYNEQFF
-	TRBV6-5	TRBD1	TRBJ1-1	TGTGCCAGCAGTGGGGACAGGGGGAACACTGAAGCTTTCTTT	CASSGDRGNTEAFF
-	TRBV6-5	TRBD2	TRBJ2-3	TGTGCCAGCAGTTACTGGGCGACTAGCGAAGGAGATACGCAGTATTTT	CASSYWATSEGDTQYF
-	TRBV7-2	-	TRBJ1-2	TGTGCCAGCAGCTTAGGGTCTGGGGATGGCTACACCTTC	CASSLGSGDGYTF
-	TRBV7-9	TRBD2	TRBJ2-2	TGTGCCAGCAGCTTACCCCTCGCTAGCGGGAGCGGGACCGGGGAGCTGTTTTTT	CASSLPLASGSGTGELFF
-	TRBV7-9	TRBD2	TRBJ2-7	TGTGCCAGCAGCTTAGTGAGCGGGAGGTCGGACGAGCAGTACTTC	CASSLVSGRSDEQYF
-	TRBV2	-	TRBJ1-4	TGTGCCAGCAGTGATACATCCGGGGCGCCTGTGGAACTGTTTTTT	CASSDTSGAPVELFF
-	TRBV2	-	TRBJ1-1	TGTGCCAGCAGTGGCCCCTGGCTGAACACTGAAGCTTTCTTT	CASSGPWLNTEAFF
few	TRBV6-2/TRBV6-3	-	TRBJ2-6	TGTGCCAGCAGTCGAGGACGGGAACTCTCTGGGGCCAACGTCCTGACTTTC	CASSRGRELSGANVLTF
-	TRBV7-2	TRBD2	TRBJ2-3	TGTGCCAGCAGCTTAGTCGGCCTAGCGGGAGTTCTAGATACGCAGTATTTT	CASSLVGLAGVLDTQYF
-	TRBV19	-	TRBJ1-4	TGTGCCAGTAGTAGGGCAGGGGATGAAAAACTGTTTTTT	CASSRAGDEKLFF
-	TRBV9	TRBD1	TRBJ1-5	TGTGCCAGCAGCGCAAAACAGGGGGGGGACCAGCCCCAGCATTTT	CASSAKQGGDQPQHF
-	TRBV28	TRBD2	TRBJ2-7	TGTGCCAGCAGTTTTTGGGCGGGAGCCTACGAGCAGTACTTC	CASSFWAGAYEQYF
-	TRBV20-1	-	TRBJ2-7	TGCAGTGCTAGGGCCAGGGACGTTGCCTACGAGCAGTACTTC	CSARARDVAYEQYF
-	TRBV30	TRBD1	TRBJ2-5	TGTGCCTGGAGTGTAGACAGGGTTCAAGAGACCCAGTACTTC	CAWSVDRVQETQYF
-	TRBV5-1	TRBD1	TRBJ2-6	TGCGCCAGCAGCGAAACAGGGGGCAACCCCTCTGGGGCCAACGTCCTGACTTTC	CASSETGGNPSGANVLTF
-	TRBV10-1	TRBD1	TRBJ2-1	TGCGCCAGCAGTGAAAACCTCCGGGACAGGGGAGGGAATGAGCAGTTCTTC	CASSENLRDRGGNEQFF
-	TRBV4-2	-	TRBJ1-1	TGTGCCAGCAGCCAAGATTGGGCAGGGTCCAGTCCTGAAGCTTTCTTT	CASSQDWAGSSPEAFF
-	TRBV2	TRBD2	TRBJ2-1	TGTGCCAGCAGGTGGTTTACTAGCGGGAGGGCTTCCTACAATGAGCAGTTCTTC	CASRWFTSGRASYNEQFF
-	TRBV29-1	-	TRBJ2-1	TGCAGCGTTGAACGACTCGAGGGCAATGAGCAGTTCTTC	CSVERLEGNEQFF
-	TRBV20-1	TRBD2	TRBJ2-5	TGCAGTGCTAGACCGGGGGGGCCCGAATCCCGCGCCTCAGAGACCCAGTACTTC	CSARPGGPESRASETQYF
-	TRBV5-6	TRBD1	TRBJ1-1	TGTGCCACCCAACCGGGACAGGGGGTAGTGAACACTGAAGCTTTCTTT	CATQPGQGVVNTEAFF
-	TRBV15	-	TRBJ1-1	TGTGCCACCAGCAGAGCACATGGTAACACTGAAGCTTTCTTT	CATSRAHGNTEAFF
-	TRBV29-1	TRBD2	TRBJ2-2	TGCAGCGTTGCAGGGCTAGCGGATACCGGGGAGCTGTTTTTT	CSVAGLADTGELFF
-	TRBV14	-	TRBJ2-1	TGTGCCAGCAGCCAAGGCAGGTTTATCTACAATGAGCAGTTCTTC	CASSQGRFIYNEQFF
-	TRBV12-3/TRBV12-4	-	TRBJ2-1	TGTGCCAGCAGTGCCCTCTACAGGGCGAACAATGAGCAGTTCTTC	CASSALYRANNEQFF
-	TRBV11-1	TRBD1	TRBJ1-3	TGTGCCAGCAGCCCTACCGACTATGGGACGCGGGACAGCCGCTCTGGAAACACCATATATTTT	CASSPTDYGTRDSRSGNTIYF
once	TRBV12-3/TRBV12-4	-	TRBJ2-1	TGTGCCAGCAGCTGGTTCTCAAGCTATGAGCAGTTCTTC	CASSWFSSYEQFF
once	TRBV19	-	TRBJ1-5	TGTGCCAGTAGTACCGCTTGGAGGGAAACCGGTCAGCCCCAGCATTTT	CASSTAWRETGQPQHF
-	TRBV24-1	-	TRBJ1-2	TGTGCCACCGACTACTATGGCTACACCTTC	CATDYYGYTF
-	TRBV9	TRBD2	TRBJ2-1	TGTGCCAGCGGTGAGACTAGCGGATACAATGAGCAGTTCTTC	CASGETSGYNEQFF
-	TRBV4-3	TRBD2	TRBJ2-5	TGCGCCAGCAGCCAGAGCCTAGCGGGAGTCGGTCAAGAGACCCAGTACTTC	CASSQSLAGVGQETQYF
-	TRBV9	TRBD1	TRBJ2-2	TGTGCCAGCAGCGTAGATTCTATGTTTCTCGGACAGGGTGATGCCGGGGAGCTGTTTTTT	CASSVDSMFLGQGDAGELFF
-	TRBV5-6	-	TRBJ2-1	TGTGCCAGCAGCCCCCGACCCCGACACAATGAGCAGTTCTTC	CASSPRPRHNEQFF
-	TRBV7-9	TRBD1	TRBJ1-1	TGTGCCAGCAGCTTAGGTATATCGGACAGGGTCATTGAAGCTTTCTTT	CASSLGISDRVIEAFF
-	TRBV27	-	TRBJ2-1	TGTGCCAGCAGTTTATCTGGGGGCGCCGGCCCAACGAATGAGCAGTTCTTC	CASSLSGGAGPTNEQFF
once	TRBV24-1	-	TRBJ2-7	TGTGCCACCAGTGATCGGGACGGGTCCGACGAGCAGTACTTC	CATSDRDGSDEQYF
-	TRBV30	TRBD2	TRBJ2-1	TGTGCCTGGAGTCCCAGCGGGAGTGGCGATGAGCAGTTCTTC	CAWSPSGSGDEQFF
-	TRBV24-1	-	TRBJ2-1	TGTGCCACCCGGGGGCCAGCGGACAATGAGCAGTTCTTC	CATRGPADNEQFF
-	TRBV29-1	-	TRBJ2-7	TGCAGCGTTGAACCCGACTCGGGCGAGCAGTACTTC	CSVEPDSGEQYF
-	TRBV27	-	TRBJ1-5	TGTGCCAGCAGTTTCGGGGCAGGCAATCAGCCCCAGCATTTT	CASSFGAGNQPQHF
-	TRBV6-2/TRBV6-3	TRBD2	TRBJ2-7	TGTGCCAGCAGTTACGAGTGGCTAGCGGGAGCCTACGAGCAGTACTTC	CASSYEWLAGAYEQYF
-	TRBV4-1	-	TRBJ2-3	TGCGCCAGCAGCCAAGCGTGGGAAGATACGCAGTATTTT	CASSQAWEDTQYF